The sequence of this TCR beta chain was determined in a study of T cell repertoires in cytomegalovirus infection. About the research overall: CMV epitopes that were recently identified and HLA-C-restricted were used alongside well-studied HLA-B-restricted ones. Public TCR beta signatures indicated both CMV infection and matching HLA type.

The V gene lost 5 bases and the J gene lost 0 bases, with 19 bases spanning the gap. Germline CDR1 is SEHNR and CDR2 is FQNEAQ (reference sequence). The length of the CDR3 is 17 residues. The study, taken as a whole, reports: Cumulative frequency of public TCR beta families picked out carriers of CMV plus the relevant HLA. There were HLA-C-restricted CMV-specific TCR beta clonotypes dominating the ex vivo response.

From the reads, TCRdb called clonotypes with MiXCR, one entry per CDR3 protein. This sample has roughly 68,000 distinct CDR3 sequences, with 20% found just once. Details on this clonotype: Its specificity is not known.

The sample here was CD8+ T cells from cultured PBMCs, taken from culture after CMV antigen stimulation. This receptor was obtained from a human donor in good health (CMV status not recorded). Some clones in this sample may be carry-over from other donors' samples. The chain uses TRBV7-9 and TRBJ1-1; a possible D gene is TRBD1 (6 bases). The CDR3 spells CASSVLGGQNMNTEAFF. DNA of the CDR3: TGTGCCAGCAGCGTCCTAGGGGGGCAAAACATGAACACTGAAGCTTTCTTT.